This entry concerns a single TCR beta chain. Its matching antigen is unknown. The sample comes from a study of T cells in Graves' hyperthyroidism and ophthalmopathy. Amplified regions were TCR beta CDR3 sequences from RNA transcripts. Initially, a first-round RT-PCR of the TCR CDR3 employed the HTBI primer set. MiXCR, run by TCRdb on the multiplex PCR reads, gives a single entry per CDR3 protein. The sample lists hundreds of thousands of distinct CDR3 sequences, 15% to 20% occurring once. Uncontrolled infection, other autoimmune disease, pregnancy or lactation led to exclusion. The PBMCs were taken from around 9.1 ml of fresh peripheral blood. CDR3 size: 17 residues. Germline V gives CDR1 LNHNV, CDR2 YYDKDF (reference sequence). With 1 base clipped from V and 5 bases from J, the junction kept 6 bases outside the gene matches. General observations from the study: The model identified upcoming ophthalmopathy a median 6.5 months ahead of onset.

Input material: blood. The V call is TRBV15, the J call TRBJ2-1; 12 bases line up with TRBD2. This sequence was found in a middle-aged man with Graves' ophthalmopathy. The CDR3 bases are TGTGCCACCAGCAGAGTGGGGACTAGCGGGTTCAACAATGAGCAGTTCTTC. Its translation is CATSRVGTSGFNNEQFF.